This T cell receptor beta chain was recovered during a study of low-dose radiotherapy and immunotherapy resistance in tumors. The time point denotes: before trial treatment. Nivolumab, ipilimumab, aspirin, low-dose cyclophosphamide and low-dose radiotherapy were all administered to the donors. This clonotype was observed many times. TRAV- and TRBV-specific primers, spanning alpha and beta chains, primed first-strand cDNA. Amplification, which lasted roughly 20 PCR cycles, used a constant-region primer and V-primer adapter to amplify TCRs. Each CDR3 protein is one row after TCRdb ran MiXCR on the reads. The sample lists under 90,000 distinct CDR3 sequences, around 30% occurring once. The receptor comes from a female donor with ovarian cancer. The sample here was PBMCs, taken before treatment.

Here the CDR3 DNA reads TGTGCCAGCAGTTACAAGACTAGCGGGGTTTACACCGGGGAGCTGTTTTTT. It translates to CASSYKTSGVYTGELFF. The V call is TRBV6-2 or TRBV6-3, the J call TRBJ2-2; TRBD2 agrees at 11 bases. Germline V gene lookup returns CDR1 MNHEY and CDR2 SVGEGT. The CDR3 spans 17 residues. The V and J ends lost 2 bases and 3 bases, in that order; junction bases with no gene match: 5.